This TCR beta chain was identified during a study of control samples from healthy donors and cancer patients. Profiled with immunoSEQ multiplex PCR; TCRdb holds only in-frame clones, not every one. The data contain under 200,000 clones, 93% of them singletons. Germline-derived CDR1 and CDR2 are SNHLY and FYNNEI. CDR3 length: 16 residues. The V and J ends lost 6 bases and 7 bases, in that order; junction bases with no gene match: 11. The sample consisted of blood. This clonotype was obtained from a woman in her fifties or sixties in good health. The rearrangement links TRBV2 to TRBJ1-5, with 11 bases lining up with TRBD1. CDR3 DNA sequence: TGTGCCAGCAGGACCGGGACAGGGGGTCAAGGACAGCCCCAGCATTTT. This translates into CASRTGTGGQGQPQHF.